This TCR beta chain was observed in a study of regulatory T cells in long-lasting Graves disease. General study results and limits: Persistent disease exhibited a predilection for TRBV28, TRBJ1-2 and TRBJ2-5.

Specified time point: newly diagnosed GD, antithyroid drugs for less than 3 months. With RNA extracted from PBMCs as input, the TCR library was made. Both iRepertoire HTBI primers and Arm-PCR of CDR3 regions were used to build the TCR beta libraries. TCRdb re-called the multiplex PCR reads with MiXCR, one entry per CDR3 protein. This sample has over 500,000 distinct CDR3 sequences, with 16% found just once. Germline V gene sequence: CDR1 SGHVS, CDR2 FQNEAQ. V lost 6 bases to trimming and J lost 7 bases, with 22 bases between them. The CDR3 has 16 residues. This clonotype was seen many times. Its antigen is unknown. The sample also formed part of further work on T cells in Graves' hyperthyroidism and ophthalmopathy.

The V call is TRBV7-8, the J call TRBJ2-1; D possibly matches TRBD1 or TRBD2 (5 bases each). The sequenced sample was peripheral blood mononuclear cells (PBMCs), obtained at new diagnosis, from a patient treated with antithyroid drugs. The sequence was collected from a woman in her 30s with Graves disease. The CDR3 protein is CASSQGPGPSINEQFF. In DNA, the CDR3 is TGTGCCAGCAGTCAGGGACCGGGACCGTCAATAAATGAGCAGTTCTTC.